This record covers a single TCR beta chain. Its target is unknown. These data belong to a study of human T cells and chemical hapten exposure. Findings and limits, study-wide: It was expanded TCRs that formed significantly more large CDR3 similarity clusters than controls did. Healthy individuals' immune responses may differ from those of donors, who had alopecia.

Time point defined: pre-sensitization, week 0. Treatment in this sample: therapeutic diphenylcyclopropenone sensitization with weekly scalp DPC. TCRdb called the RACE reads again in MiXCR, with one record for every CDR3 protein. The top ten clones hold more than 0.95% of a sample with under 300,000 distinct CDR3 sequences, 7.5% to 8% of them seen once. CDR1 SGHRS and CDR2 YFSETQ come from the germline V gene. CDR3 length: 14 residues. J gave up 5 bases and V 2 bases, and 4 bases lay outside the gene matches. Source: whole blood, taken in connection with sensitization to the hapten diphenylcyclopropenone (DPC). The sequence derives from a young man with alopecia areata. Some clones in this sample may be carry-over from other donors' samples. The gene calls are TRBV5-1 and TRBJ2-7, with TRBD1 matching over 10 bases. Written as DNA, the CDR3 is TGCGCCAGCAGCTTACGACAGGGGGCCAACGAGCAGTACTTC. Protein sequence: CASSLRQGANEQYF.